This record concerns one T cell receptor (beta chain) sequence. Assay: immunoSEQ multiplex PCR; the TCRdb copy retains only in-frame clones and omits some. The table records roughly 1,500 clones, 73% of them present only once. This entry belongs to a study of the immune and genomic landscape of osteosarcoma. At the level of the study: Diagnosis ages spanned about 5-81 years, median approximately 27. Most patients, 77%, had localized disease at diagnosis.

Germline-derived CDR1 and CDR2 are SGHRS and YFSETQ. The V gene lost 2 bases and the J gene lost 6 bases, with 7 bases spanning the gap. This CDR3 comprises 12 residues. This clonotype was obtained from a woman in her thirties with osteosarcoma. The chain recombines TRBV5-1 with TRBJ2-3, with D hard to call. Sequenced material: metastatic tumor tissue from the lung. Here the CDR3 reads CASSFSVDTQYF. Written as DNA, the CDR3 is TGCGCCAGCAGCTTCAGTGTGGATACGCAGTATTTT.